The rows below give T cell receptor beta chains drawn from one sample of a study of immune evolution from preneoplasia to lung adenocarcinoma. Data came from immunoSEQ multiplex PCR; TCRdb stores just in-frame clones and leaves some out. Here the sample spans over 3,500 clones, approximately 90% being singletons. Specimen: FFPE minimally invasive lung adenocarcinoma tissue. The receptor set was obtained from an older donor with lung adenocarcinoma. Each CDR3 is given with its conserved first and last residue. The D gene is left open where the match is weak. Rows may omit the clone size; those that give it use once, few, many or a size class.

J gene	D gene	V gene	clone size	CDR3 protein	CDR3 DNA
TRBJ2-2	-	TRBV28	once	CASSLGQAGELFF	TGTGCCAGCAGTTTGGGCCAGGCCGGGGAGCTGTTTTTT
TRBJ1-1	TRBD1	TRBV29-1	few	CSVSGQRMNTEAFF	TGCAGCGTCTCGGGACAGAGAATGAACACTGAAGCTTTCTTT
TRBJ2-1	-	TRBV7-2	-	CASSFVGGGGNEQFF	TGTGCCAGCAGCTTTGTGGGAGGGGGCGGCAATGAGCAGTTCTTC
TRBJ2-7	TRBD2	TRBV19	few	CASSEEGLAGFYEQYF	TGTGCCAGTTCAGAGGAGGGACTAGCGGGATTCTACGAGCAGTACTTC
TRBJ1-3	-	TRBV5-4	-	CASSLDEGNTIYF	TGTGCCAGCAGCTTGGATGAGGGGAACACCATATATTTT
TRBJ1-2	TRBD1	TRBV28	few	CASGTYYRDRGRVKGYTF	TGTGCCAGCGGAACTTATTACCGGGACAGGGGGCGCGTGAAAGGCTACACCTTC
TRBJ1-4	-	TRBV11-2	-	CASSFDRTNEKLFF	TGTGCCAGCAGCTTCGACAGGACTAATGAAAAACTGTTTTTT
TRBJ2-7	TRBD2	TRBV11-2	-	CASRPTSGRAYEQYF	TGTGCCAGCAGACCGACTAGCGGGAGGGCCTACGAGCAGTACTTC
TRBJ2-1	-	TRBV6-6	-	CASSGATGNEQFF	TGTGCCAGCTCAGGGGCCACGGGGAATGAGCAGTTCTTC
TRBJ2-7	-	TRBV7-8	-	CASSLEASGAQQYF	TGTGCCAGCAGCTTAGAGGCGTCGGGGGCCCAGCAGTACTTC
TRBJ1-2	TRBD1	TRBV27	-	CASSSAGGTPATRRTF	TGTGCCAGCAGTTCGGCAGGGGGAACGCCTGCTACCAGAAGGACCTTC
TRBJ2-7	-	TRBV7-2	-	CASSFRETYEQYF	TGTGCCAGCAGCTTTAGGGAAACCTACGAGCAGTACTTC
TRBJ2-7	-	TRBV28	-	CASSSPGAGDYYEQYF	TGTGCCAGCAGTTCCCCGGGGGCAGGGGATTACTACGAGCAGTACTTC
TRBJ1-5	-	TRBV10-3	-	CATRGEGTNQPQHF	TGTGCCACCCGAGGTGAAGGGACAAATCAGCCCCAGCATTTT
TRBJ1-2	TRBD1	TRBV27	-	CASSLAGQGNVAPFF	TGTGCCAGCAGTTTAGCGGGACAGGGGAATGTAGCCCCTTTTTTC
TRBJ1-1	-	TRBV11-2	-	CASSSRGNTEAFF	TGTGCCAGCAGCTCCAGGGGGAACACTGAAGCTTTCTTT
TRBJ1-1	TRBD1	TRBV19	-	CASKLEGAEAFF	TGTGCCAGCAAACTCGAGGGGGCAGAAGCTTTCTTT
TRBJ2-3	TRBD2	TRBV11-2	-	CASSPGLANADTQYF	TGTGCCAGCAGCCCGGGACTAGCAAATGCAGATACGCAGTATTTT
TRBJ1-1	-	TRBV28	-	CASSSIRKGRRDTEAFF	TGTGCCAGCAGTTCTATCCGTAAGGGAAGAAGGGACACTGAAGCTTTCTTT
TRBJ2-3	TRBD2	TRBV7-9	once	CASSSLALAGGGTDTQYF	TGTGCCAGCAGCTCCCTAGCGTTAGCGGGAGGAGGGACAGATACGCAGTATTTT
TRBJ1-5	TRBD1	TRBV6-1	-	CATAPGQGLNQPQHF	TGTGCCACCGCCCCTGGACAGGGGCTCAATCAGCCCCAGCATTTT
TRBJ2-5	-	TRBV19	-	CASSPLGTKGETQYF	TGTGCCAGTAGTCCCCTCGGCACCAAGGGAGAGACCCAGTACTTC